The rows below give T cell receptor beta chains drawn from one sample of a study of cytomegalovirus exposure and HLA in healthy donors. TCRdb's copy holds only in-frame clones and misses some; the assay was immunoSEQ multiplex PCR. Of about 180,000 clones detected, approximately 82% appear once; the ten largest clones hold 1.2%. Sequenced material: PBMCs. The origin of the receptors is a girl aged 2 to 9 in good health and CMV-seropositive. The CDR3 runs from the conserved cysteine through the conserved F or W. D genes are given only for firm matches. Size values are once, few and many counts, or a class for expanded clones, and some rows have none.

abundance,j_gene,v_gene,d_gene,CDR3nt,CDR3aa
few,TRBJ1-4,TRBV28,-,TGTGCCAGCGACAGAACTAATGAAAAACTGTTTTTT,CASDRTNEKLFF
-,TRBJ2-2,TRBV25-1,-,TGTGCCAGCAGTCCGTCCCTAGCGAACACCGGGGAGCTGTTTTTT,CASSPSLANTGELFF
-,TRBJ2-1,TRBV4-1,TRBD2,TGCGCCAGCAGCCACCCCGTAGCGGGAGTCAATGAGCAGTTCTTC,CASSHPVAGVNEQFF
-,TRBJ1-1,TRBV5-5,-,TGTGCCAGCAGCTTGGAGGTGGGGAGTAACACTGAAGCTTTCTTT,CASSLEVGSNTEAFF
few,TRBJ2-7,TRBV5-6,-,TGTGCCAGCAGCTTGGGGACATCCGACTACGAGCAGTACTTC,CASSLGTSDYEQYF
-,TRBJ2-7,TRBV5-1,-,TGCGCCAGCAGCTTGGGTGGCGGAGGCTCCTACGAGCAGTACTTC,CASSLGGGGSYEQYF
-,TRBJ1-3,TRBV7-2,TRBD1,TGTGCCAGCAGCCGACAGGGGGGTTCTGGAAACACCATATATTTT,CASSRQGGSGNTIYF
-,TRBJ2-7,TRBV27,TRBD2,TGTGCCAGCAGTTTCTTTAGCGGGAGTTACGAGCAGTACTTC,CASSFFSGSYEQYF
-,TRBJ1-6,TRBV27,-,TGTGCCAGCAGTTTAGATCGGGGGAGGAATTCACCCCTCCACTTT,CASSLDRGRNSPLHF
-,TRBJ2-1,TRBV11-1,-,TGTGCCACCACCCAGGGTCGCAATGAGCAGTTCTTC,CATTQGRNEQFF
-,TRBJ1-2,TRBV7-9,-,TGTGCCAGCAGTCCAAACAGGGATGGCTACACCTTC,CASSPNRDGYTF
-,TRBJ2-7,TRBV5-1,-,TGCGCCAGCAGCTTGGTTCCTACCTACGAGCAGTACTTC,CASSLVPTYEQYF
-,TRBJ2-1,TRBV4-1,-,TGCGCCAGCAGCCTCCCGTTGGGGAGCACAGCAAGCAATGAGCAGTTCTTC,CASSLPLGSTASNEQFF
-,TRBJ2-3,TRBV19,TRBD1,TGTGCCAGTAGTCTCAGAGGACAGGGAAACACAGATACGCAGTATTTT,CASSLRGQGNTDTQYF
-,TRBJ2-2,TRBV18,-,TGTGCCAGCTCACTACTACAGGGGAACACCGGGGAGCTGTTTTTT,CASSLLQGNTGELFF
few,TRBJ2-5,TRBV5-1,TRBD2,TGCGCCAGCAGCTTGGGACTAGCGGGAGAGACCCAGTACTTC,CASSLGLAGETQYF
-,TRBJ1-1,TRBV7-3,-,TGTGCCAGCAGCCCCGAGGGCAGCCTTGAAGCTTTCTTT,CASSPEGSLEAFF
-,TRBJ2-2,TRBV9,TRBD2,TGTGCCAGCAGCGCCGGGGGGGCCGACACCGGGGAGCTGTTTTTT,CASSAGGADTGELFF
-,TRBJ2-2,TRBV6-1,-,TGTGCCGCGGGGGCGGGATTTCCCGGGGAGCTGTTTTTT,CAAGAGFPGELFF
-,TRBJ2-4,TRBV19,TRBD1,TGTGCCAGTAGTATAGGGACAGGGGAAAACATTCAGTACTTC,CASSIGTGENIQYF
-,TRBJ2-1,TRBV5-1,TRBD2,TGCGCCAGCAGCTTGGACGGGGGAGGGGTGTACAATGAGCAGTTCTTC,CASSLDGGGVYNEQFF
-,TRBJ2-1,TRBV9,-,TGTGCCAGCGGGGGGGCGAGGAATGAGCAGTTCTTC,CASGGARNEQFF
-,TRBJ2-1,TRBV6-6,-,TGTGCCAGCAGTTACGGGGGCGGGAGCGAGCAGTTCTTC,CASSYGGGSEQFF
-,TRBJ1-1,TRBV2,TRBD1,TGTGCCAGCAGTGCAGAAACAGGGGGGTTGGGCACTGAAGCTTTCTTT,CASSAETGGLGTEAFF
few,TRBJ2-5,TRBV29-1,TRBD1,TGCAGCGTTGTGACAGGGGTAGAGACCCAGTACTTC,CSVVTGVETQYF
-,TRBJ2-2,TRBV7-3,-,TGTGCCAGCAGCTTAACTACAGGGACGAACACCGGGGAGCTGTTTTTT,CASSLTTGTNTGELFF
-,TRBJ1-1,TRBV6-5,TRBD1,TGTGCCAGCAGTTACGACAGGGGCACTGAAGCTTTCTTT,CASSYDRGTEAFF
few,TRBJ2-7,TRBV6-5,TRBD2,TGTGCCAGCAGCGGACGGGGGGTCTACGAGCAGTACTTC,CASSGRGVYEQYF
-,TRBJ2-1,TRBV28,TRBD1,TGTGCCAGCAGTTTGGCACAGGGGGCCCACAATGAGCAGTTCTTC,CASSLAQGAHNEQFF
-,TRBJ2-3,TRBV7-2,-,TGTGCCAGCAGCCCCAAGGCCGACGCGGCAGATACGCAGTATTTT,CASSPKADAADTQYF
-,TRBJ1-2,TRBV30,-,TGTGCCTGGAAGGAGCGGGAATGGGGCTACACCTTC,CAWKEREWGYTF